This TCR beta chain originates from a study of shared clonotypes between healthy human individuals. Regarding the study as a whole: Clonotype sharing among donors was expected to depend on sequencing depth.

The CD4+ fraction was divided into a CD45RA+ naive subset and a CD45RA-negative memory subset. Notes on this clone: Its antigen remains unidentified.

V lost 3 bases to trimming and J lost 6 bases, with 8 bases between them. Per the germline V gene, CDR1 is SGDLS and CDR2 is YYNGEE. The CDR3 runs 12 residues. The assay was run at deep level. In the original processing: Junction-only immunoSEQ data arrived without quality scores, meaning filtering differed. Generated by immunoSEQ multiplex PCR, the TCRdb table keeps only in-frame clones and is missing some. V, J and clone size reflect that table, while D and trimming were determined from the DNA. The sample shows just over 2,000,000 clones, about 95% of them seen only once. The sequence was collected from a man between 18 and 35 years old in good health. The V gene is TRBV9, the J gene TRBJ2-3; D remains unclear. Sequencing was performed on naive CD4+ T cells sorted from blood. This sample's subset: CD45RA+ positively selected. The DNA of the CDR3 is TGTGCCAGCAGCGCCCTTAGGGATACGCAGTATTTT. This translates into CASSALRDTQYF.